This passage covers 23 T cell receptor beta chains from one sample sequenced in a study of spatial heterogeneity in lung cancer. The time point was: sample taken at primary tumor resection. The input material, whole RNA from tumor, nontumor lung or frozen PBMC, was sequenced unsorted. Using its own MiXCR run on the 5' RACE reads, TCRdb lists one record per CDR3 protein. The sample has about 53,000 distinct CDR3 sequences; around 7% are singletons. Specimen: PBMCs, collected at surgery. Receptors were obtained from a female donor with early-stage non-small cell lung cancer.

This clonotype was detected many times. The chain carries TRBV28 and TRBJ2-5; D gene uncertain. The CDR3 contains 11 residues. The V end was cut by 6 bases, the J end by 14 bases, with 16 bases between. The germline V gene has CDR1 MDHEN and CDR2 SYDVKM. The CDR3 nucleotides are TGTGCCAGCAGCACCGGGCCACGTCTTTACTTC. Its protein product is CASSTGPRLYF.

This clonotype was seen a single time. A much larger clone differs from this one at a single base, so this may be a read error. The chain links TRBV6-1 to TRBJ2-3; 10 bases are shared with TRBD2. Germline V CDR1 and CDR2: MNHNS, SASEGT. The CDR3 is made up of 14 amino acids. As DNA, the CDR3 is TGTGTCACTGCGGGTAGCGGGGGGCTTGATACGCAGTATTTT. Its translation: CVTAGSGGLDTQYF.

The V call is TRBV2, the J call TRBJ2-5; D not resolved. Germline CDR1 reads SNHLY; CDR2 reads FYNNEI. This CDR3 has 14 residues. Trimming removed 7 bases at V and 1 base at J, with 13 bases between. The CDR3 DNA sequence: TGTGCCAGCACTAATGGTGTAGGCCAAGAGACCCAGTACTTC. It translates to CASTNGVGQETQYF. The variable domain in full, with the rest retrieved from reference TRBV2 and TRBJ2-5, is EPEVTQTPSHQVTQMGQEVILRCVPISNHLYFYWYRQILGQKVEFLVSFYNNEISEKSEIFDDQFSVERPDGSNFTLKIRSTKLEDSAMYFCASTNGVGQETQYFGPGTRLLVL.

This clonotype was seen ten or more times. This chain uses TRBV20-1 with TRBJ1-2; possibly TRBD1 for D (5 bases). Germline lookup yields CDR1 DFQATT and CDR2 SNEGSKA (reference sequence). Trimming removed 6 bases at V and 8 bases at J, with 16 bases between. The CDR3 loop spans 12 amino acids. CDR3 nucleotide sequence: TGCAGTGCACTCGACAGTTCGCAGGGCTACACCTTC. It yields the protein CSALDSSQGYTF.

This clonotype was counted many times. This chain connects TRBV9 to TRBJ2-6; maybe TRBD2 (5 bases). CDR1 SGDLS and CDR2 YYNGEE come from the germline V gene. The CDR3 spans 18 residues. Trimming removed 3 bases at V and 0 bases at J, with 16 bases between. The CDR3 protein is CASSASAGRVSGANVLTF. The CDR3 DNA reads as TGTGCCAGCAGCGCAAGCGCGGGCCGGGTCTCTGGGGCCAACGTCCTGACTTTC.

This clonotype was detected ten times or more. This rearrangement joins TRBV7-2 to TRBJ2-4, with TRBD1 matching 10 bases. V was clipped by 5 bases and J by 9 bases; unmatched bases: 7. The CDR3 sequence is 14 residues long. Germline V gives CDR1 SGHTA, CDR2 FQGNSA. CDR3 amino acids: CASSPPGQGFIQYF. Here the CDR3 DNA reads TGTGCCAGCAGCCCACCGGGACAGGGGTTCATTCAGTACTTC.

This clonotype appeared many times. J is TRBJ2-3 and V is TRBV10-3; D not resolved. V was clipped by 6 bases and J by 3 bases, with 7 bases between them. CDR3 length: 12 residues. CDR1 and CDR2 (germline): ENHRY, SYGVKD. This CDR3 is CAIRDATDTQYF. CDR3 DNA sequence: TGTGCCATCAGAGATGCGACAGATACGCAGTATTTT.

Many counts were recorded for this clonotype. CDR3: CASSLLQGPYNEQFF. CDR3 in DNA: TGCGCCAGCAGCTTGCTTCAGGGACCATACAATGAGCAGTTCTTC. This chain uses TRBV5-1 with TRBJ2-1; D is tentatively TRBD1 or TRBD2 (5 bases each). Trimming pared 1 base from V and 4 bases from J, leaving 12 bases between. Per the germline V gene, CDR1 is SGHRS and CDR2 is YFSETQ. This CDR3 is 15 amino acids long.

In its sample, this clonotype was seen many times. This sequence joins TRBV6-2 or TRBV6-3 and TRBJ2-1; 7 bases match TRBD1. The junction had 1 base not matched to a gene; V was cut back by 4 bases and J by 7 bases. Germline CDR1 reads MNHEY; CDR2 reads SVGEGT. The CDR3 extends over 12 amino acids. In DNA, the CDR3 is TGTGCCAGCAGTTTACAGGGGAATGAGCAGTTCTTC. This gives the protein CASSLQGNEQFF.

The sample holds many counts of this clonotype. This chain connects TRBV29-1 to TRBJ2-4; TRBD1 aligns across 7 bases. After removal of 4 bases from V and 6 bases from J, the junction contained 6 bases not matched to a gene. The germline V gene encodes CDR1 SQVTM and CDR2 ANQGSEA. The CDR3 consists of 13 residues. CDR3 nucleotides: TGCAGCGTTGTTCGGACAGGCGTAAACATTCAGTACTTC. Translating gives CSVVRTGVNIQYF. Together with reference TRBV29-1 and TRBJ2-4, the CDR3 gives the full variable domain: SAVISQKPSRDICQRGTSLTIQCQVDSQVTMMFWYRQQPGQSLTLIATANQGSEATYESGFVIDKFPISRPNLTFSTLTVSNMSPEDSSIYLCSVVRTGVNIQYFGAGTRLSVL.

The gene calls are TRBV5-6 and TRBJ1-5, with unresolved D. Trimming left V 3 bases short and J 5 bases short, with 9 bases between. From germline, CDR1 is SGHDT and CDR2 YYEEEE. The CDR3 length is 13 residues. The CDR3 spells CASSSTGYQPQHF. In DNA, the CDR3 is TGTGCCAGCAGCTCGACGGGCTATCAGCCCCAGCATTTT.

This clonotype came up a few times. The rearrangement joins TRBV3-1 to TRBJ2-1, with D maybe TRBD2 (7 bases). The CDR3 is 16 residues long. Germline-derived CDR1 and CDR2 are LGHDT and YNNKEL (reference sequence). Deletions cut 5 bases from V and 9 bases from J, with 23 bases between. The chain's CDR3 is CASSFLAGAFKVEQFF. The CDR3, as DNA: TGTGCCAGCAGCTTCCTTGCGGGGGCCTTTAAGGTTGAGCAGTTCTTC.

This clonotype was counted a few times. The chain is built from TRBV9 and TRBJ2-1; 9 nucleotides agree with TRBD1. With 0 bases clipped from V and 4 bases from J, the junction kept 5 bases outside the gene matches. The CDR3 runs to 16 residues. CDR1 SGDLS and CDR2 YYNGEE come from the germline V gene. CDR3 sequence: CASSVAGQGQYNEQFF. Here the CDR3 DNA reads TGTGCCAGCAGCGTAGCTGGACAGGGGCAATACAATGAGCAGTTCTTC.

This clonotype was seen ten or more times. The CDR3 region has the DNA TGTGCCAGCAGCTTAAGGGGAGAGACCCAGTACTTC. It translates to CASSLRGETQYF. The rearrangement uses TRBV11-1 and TRBJ2-5, with a tentative D call TRBD1 (5 bases). With 2 bases removed from V and 4 bases from J, the gap between germline ends came to 5 bases. Per germline, CDR1 SGHAT and CDR2 FQDESV (reference sequence). The CDR3 totals 12 residues.

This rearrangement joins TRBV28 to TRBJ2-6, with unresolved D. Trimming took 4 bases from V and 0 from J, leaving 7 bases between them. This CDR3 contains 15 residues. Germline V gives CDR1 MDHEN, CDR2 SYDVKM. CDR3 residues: CASSSQSSGANVLTF. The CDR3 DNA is TGTGCCAGCAGTTCACAGAGCTCTGGGGCCAACGTCCTGACTTTC.

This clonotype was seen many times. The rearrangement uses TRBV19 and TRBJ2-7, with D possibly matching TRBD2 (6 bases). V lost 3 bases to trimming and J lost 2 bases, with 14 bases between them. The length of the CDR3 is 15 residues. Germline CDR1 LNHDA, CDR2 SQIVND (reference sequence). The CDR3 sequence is CASSMSVRGAYEQYF. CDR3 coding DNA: TGTGCCAGTAGTATGTCGGTGCGCGGGGCCTACGAGCAGTACTTC.

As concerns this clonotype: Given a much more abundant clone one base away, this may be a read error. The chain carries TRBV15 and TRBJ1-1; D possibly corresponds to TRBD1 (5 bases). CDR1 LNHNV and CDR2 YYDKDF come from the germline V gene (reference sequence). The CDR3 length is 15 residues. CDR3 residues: CATSRRQTLDTGAFF. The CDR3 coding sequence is TGTGCCACCAGCAGAAGACAGACTCTGGACACTGGAGCTTTCTTT.

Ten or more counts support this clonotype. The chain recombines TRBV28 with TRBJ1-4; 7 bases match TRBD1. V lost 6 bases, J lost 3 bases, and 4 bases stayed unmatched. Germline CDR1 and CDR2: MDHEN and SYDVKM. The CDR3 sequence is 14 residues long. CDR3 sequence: CASSRTGSNEKLFF. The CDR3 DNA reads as TGTGCCAGCAGCCGGACAGGTTCTAATGAAAAACTGTTTTTT.

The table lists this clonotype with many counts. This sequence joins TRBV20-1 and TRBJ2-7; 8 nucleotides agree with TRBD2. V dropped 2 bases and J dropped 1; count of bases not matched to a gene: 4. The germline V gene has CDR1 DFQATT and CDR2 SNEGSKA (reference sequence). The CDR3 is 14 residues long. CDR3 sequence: CSARQRGRSYEQYF. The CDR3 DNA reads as TGCAGTGCTAGACAGCGGGGGAGATCCTACGAGCAGTACTTC.

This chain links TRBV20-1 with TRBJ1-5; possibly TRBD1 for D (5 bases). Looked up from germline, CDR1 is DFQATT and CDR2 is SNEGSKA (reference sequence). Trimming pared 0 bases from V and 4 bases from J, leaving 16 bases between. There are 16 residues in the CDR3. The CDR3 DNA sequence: TGCAGTGCTAGAGAGGTCCTGAGGGGAGAAAATCAGCCCCAGCATTTT. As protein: CSAREVLRGENQPQHF.

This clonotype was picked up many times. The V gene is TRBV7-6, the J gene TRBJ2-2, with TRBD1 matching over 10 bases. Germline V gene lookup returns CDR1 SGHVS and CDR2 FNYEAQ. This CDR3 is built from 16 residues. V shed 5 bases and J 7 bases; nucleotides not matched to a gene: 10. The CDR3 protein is CASSRAPGQGSGELFF. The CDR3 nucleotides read TGTGCCAGCAGCCGCGCTCCGGGACAGGGGAGCGGGGAGCTGTTTTTT.

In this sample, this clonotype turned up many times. The CDR3 loop is CASSLLAYEQYF. CDR3 DNA sequence: TGTGCCAGCAGCTTGTTAGCCTACGAGCAGTACTTC. The chain uses TRBV5-8 and TRBJ2-7; D not certain. The V and J ends lost 1 base and 2 bases respectively, with 4 bases between them. Germline assignment: CDR1 SGHTS and CDR2 YDEGEE. The CDR3 spans 12 residues. Using reference TRBV5-8 and TRBJ2-7 for the parts outside the CDR3, the full variable domain is EAGVTQSPTHLIKTRGQQATLRCSPISGHTSVYWYQQALGLGLQFLLWYDEGEERNRGNFPPRFSGRQFPNYSSELNVNALELEDSALYLCASSLLAYEQYFGPGTRLTVT.

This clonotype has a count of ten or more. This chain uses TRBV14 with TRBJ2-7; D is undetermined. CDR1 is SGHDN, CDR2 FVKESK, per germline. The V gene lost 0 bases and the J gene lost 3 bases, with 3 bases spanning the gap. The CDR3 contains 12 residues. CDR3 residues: CASSQDYYEQYF. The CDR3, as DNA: TGTGCCAGCAGCCAAGATTACTACGAGCAGTACTTC.